These 18 T cell receptor beta chains were sequenced from one sample in a study of cytomegalovirus exposure and HLA in healthy donors. It was with 60 Vbeta and 13 Jbeta primers that the PCR ran. Only in-frame clones appear in the TCRdb table, and some are missing; sequencing was by immunoSEQ multiplex PCR. The data show some 200,000 clones, 80% seen once. The sample comprised PBMCs. Receptors originate from a boy aged 5-17 years in good health and CMV-seronegative.

The J gene is TRBJ2-5, the V gene TRBV19; TRBD2 matches 7 bases. The closer fit of TRBJ2-7 to the DNA end suggests the J call may be wrong. Germline loops: CDR1 LNHDA, CDR2 SQIVND (reference sequence). This CDR3 contains 14 residues. CDR3 residues: CASSAAGVEYEQYF. In DNA, the CDR3 is TGTGCCAGTAGTGCCGCGGGGGTTGAGTACGAGCAGTACTTC.

The rearrangement links TRBV19 to TRBJ1-1; possibly TRBD1 for D (5 bases). The ends were cut back, 5 bases at V and 6 bases at J, with 22 bases in the middle. CDR1 and CDR2 (germline): LNHDA, SQIVND (reference sequence). The CDR3 has 16 amino acids. The CDR3 reads CASSSGSALGISEAFF. CDR3 bases: TGTGCCAGTAGTTCAGGGTCCGCTTTGGGGATCTCTGAAGCTTTCTTT.

The rearrangement links TRBV6-1 to TRBJ2-7; TRBD1 matches at 12 bases. This CDR3 is built from 17 residues. Trimming took 4 bases from V and 3 from J; bases not matched to a gene: 10. Germline CDR1 reads MNHNS; CDR2 reads SASEGT. In DNA, the CDR3 is TGTGCCAGCAGTGGGTTGGGACAGGGGGCGAAAAACTACGAGCAGTACTTC. This gives the protein CASSGLGQGAKNYEQYF.

This chain connects TRBV7-8 to TRBJ1-1; 8 positions match TRBD1. Unmatched junction bases numbered 7, after V lost 4 bases and J lost 0 bases. Germline V gene sequence: CDR1 SGHVS, CDR2 FQNEAQ. CDR3 length equals 16 residues. In DNA form, the CDR3 reads TGTGCCAGCAGCTATCCGGGACAGGACCTGAACACTGAAGCTTTCTTT. This translates into CASSYPGQDLNTEAFF.

This clone was found once. The rearrangement links TRBV7-9 to TRBJ2-2; the D is unclear. Germline values: CDR1 SEHNR, CDR2 FQNEAQ (reference sequence). The CDR3 length is 14 residues. V lost 0 bases and J 4 bases, leaving 6 bases between the germline ends. In DNA, the CDR3 is TGTGCCAGCAGCTTAGCTGGCGGCACCGGGGAGCTGTTTTTT. Encoded protein: CASSLAGGTGELFF. Supplemented by reference TRBV7-9 and TRBJ2-2, the full variable domain reads DTGVSQNPRHKITKRGQNVTFRCDPISEHNRLYWYRQTLGQGPEFLTYFQNEAQLEKSRLLSDRFSAERPKGSFSTLEIQRTEQGDSAMYLCASSLAGGTGELFFGEGSRLTVL.

The chain links TRBV5-1 to TRBJ2-5; D ambiguous. Germline-derived CDR1 and CDR2 are SGHRS and YFSETQ. The V end lost 1 base, the J end lost 4 bases, and 11 bases lay between the germline ends. The CDR3 is 14 amino acids. The CDR3 spells CASSLKSRGETQYF. The CDR3 DNA sequence: TGCGCCAGCAGCTTGAAGAGTAGAGGAGAGACCCAGTACTTC.

This chain joins TRBV9 and TRBJ1-1, with D tentatively TRBD1 (6 bases). Trimming stripped 4 bases from V and 5 bases from J, with 18 bases between. CDR1 is SGDLS and CDR2 is YYNGEE in the germline V gene. This CDR3 region has 15 residues. CDR3 in DNA: TGTGCCAGCAGCCCAGTAGGGGGACGGAGTACTGAAGCTTTCTTT. Residues: CASSPVGGRSTEAFF. Full variable domain (rest looked up from reference TRBV9 and TRBJ1-1): DSGVTQTPKHLITATGQRVTLRCSPRSGDLSVYWYQQSLDQGLQFLIQYYNGEERAKGNILERFSAQQFPDLHSELNLSSLELGDSALYFCASSPVGGRSTEAFFGQGTRLTVV.

The chain links TRBV5-5 to TRBJ2-7; D not certain. Trimming removed 0 bases at V and 4 bases at J, with 8 bases between. This CDR3 contains 13 residues. Germline-derived CDR1 and CDR2 are SGHKS and YYEKEE (reference sequence). CDR3 protein: CASSLDSAYEQYF. The DNA for the CDR3 is TGTGCCAGCAGCTTGGACTCTGCATACGAGCAGTACTTC.

The V call is TRBV14, the J call TRBJ2-7, with D unclear. This CDR3 contains 14 residues. CDR1 and CDR2 from the germline V gene are SGHDN and FVKESK. Trimming pared 3 bases from V and 6 bases from J, leaving 15 bases between. CDR3 sequence: CASSQARTTGEQYF. The CDR3, as DNA: TGTGCCAGCAGCCAGGCACGCACAACGGGCGAGCAGTACTTC.

V and J are TRBV30 and TRBJ1-2; D is perhaps TRBD1 (5 bases). V was clipped by 0 bases and J by 4 bases, with 12 bases between them. CDR1 and CDR2 (germline): GTSNPN, SVGIG (reference sequence). This CDR3 has 14 residues. The CDR3 region has the DNA TGTGCCTGGAGTGTACAGGCGGGGCTCTATGGCTACACCTTC. Protein sequence: CAWSVQAGLYGYTF. The full variable domain, in which reference TRBV30 and TRBJ1-2 provide the parts outside the CDR3, is SQTIHQWPATLVQPVGSPLSLECTVEGTSNPNLYWYRQAAGRGLQLLFYSVGIGQISSEVPQNLSASRPQDRQFILSSKKLLLSDSGFYLCAWSVQAGLYGYTFGSGTRLTVV.

This sequence joins TRBV19 and TRBJ2-3, with 14 bases matching TRBD2. The CDR3 is 18 amino acids. Germline-derived CDR1 and CDR2 are LNHDA and SQIVND (reference sequence). The J segment lost 2 bases and the V segment lost 9 bases, leaving 13 bases of the junction unmatched. In DNA form, the CDR3 reads TGTGCCAGCTTATCTGGGACTAGCGGGGGACTTCCCACAGATACGCAGTATTTT. Residues: CASLSGTSGGLPTDTQYF.

CDR3 sequence: CASSLQPGQGANEQFF. CDR3 sequence (DNA): TGTGCCAGCAGCTTACAGCCGGGACAGGGGGCAAATGAGCAGTTCTTC. The V call is TRBV7-2, the J call TRBJ2-1, with 12 bases that match TRBD1. This CDR3 is 16 amino acids long. Looked up from germline, CDR1 is SGHTA and CDR2 is FQGNSA. V was pared by 2 bases and J by 7 bases, with 6 bases of the junction left unmatched.

This chain uses TRBV5-1 with TRBJ2-7; 7 nucleotides line up with TRBD1. CDR1 and CDR2 (germline): SGHRS, YFSETQ. Trimming at V came to 3 bases and at J to 0 bases, leaving 3 bases not matched to a gene. This CDR3 region has 14 residues. The CDR3 DNA reads as TGCGCCAGCAGCTCACAGGGGCGCTCCTACGAGCAGTACTTC. Protein sequence: CASSSQGRSYEQYF.

The rearrangement links TRBV30 to TRBJ1-4, with D hard to call. The CDR3 loop spans 11 amino acids. Germline V gene data show CDR1 as GTSNPN and CDR2 as SVGIG (reference sequence). V dropped 5 bases and J dropped 10 bases, with 11 bases sitting between them. CDR3: CAWGLLGKLFF. The CDR3 bases are TGTGCCTGGGGCCTCCTTGGAAAACTGTTTTTT.

This rearrangement joins TRBV4-2 to TRBJ1-5; D gene unclear. The CDR3 contains 16 residues. Trimming cost V 0 bases and J 7 bases, with 16 bases left between them. Germline V gene sequence: CDR1 LGHNA, CDR2 YNFKEQ. The CDR3 DNA follows: TGTGCCAGCAGCCAAGATCGAGGCAGCCACCAACAGCCCCAGCATTTT. This translates into CASSQDRGSHQQPQHF.

The chain employs TRBV28 and TRBJ1-1, with a weak D call TRBD1 (6 bases). The CDR3 spans 16 residues. The V end lost 5 bases, the J end lost 0 bases, and 16 bases lay between the germline ends. CDR1 is MDHEN, CDR2 SYDVKM, per germline. CDR3 bases: TGTGCCAGCAGTGAGATGCGGACAGTCGTGAACACTGAAGCTTTCTTT. Amino acid sequence: CASSEMRTVVNTEAFF.

The chain is built from TRBV19 and TRBJ1-3; 9 nucleotides align to TRBD1. The ends lost 3 bases at V and 4 bases at J; junction bases unmatched: 7. The CDR3 extends over 16 amino acids. Germline CDR1 is LNHDA and CDR2 is SQIVND (reference sequence). The CDR3 is CASSMGQGKLGNTIYF. CDR3 nucleotides: TGTGCCAGTAGTATGGGACAGGGTAAACTCGGAAACACCATATATTTT.

The genes are TRBV2 and TRBJ2-1, with D unresolved. V was cut by 6 bases and J by 3 bases, with 12 bases left in between. CDR1 and CDR2 (germline): SNHLY, FYNNEI. There are 14 residues in the CDR3. The CDR3 is CASSFDKNYNEQFF. The CDR3 region has the DNA TGTGCCAGCAGCTTTGACAAGAACTACAATGAGCAGTTCTTC.